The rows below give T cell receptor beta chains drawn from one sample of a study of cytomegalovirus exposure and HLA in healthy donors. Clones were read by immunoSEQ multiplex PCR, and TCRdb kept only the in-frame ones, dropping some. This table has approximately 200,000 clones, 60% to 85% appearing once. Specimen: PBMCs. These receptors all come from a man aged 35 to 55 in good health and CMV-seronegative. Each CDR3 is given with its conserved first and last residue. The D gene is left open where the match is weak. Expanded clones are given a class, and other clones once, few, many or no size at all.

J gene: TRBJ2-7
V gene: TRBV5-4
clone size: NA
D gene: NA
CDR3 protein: CASSLDTTYEQYF
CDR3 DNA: TGTGCCAGCAGCTTGGACACAACCTACGAGCAGTACTTC

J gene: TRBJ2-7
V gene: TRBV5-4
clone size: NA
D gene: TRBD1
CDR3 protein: CASSPRDSNYEQYF
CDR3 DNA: TGTGCCAGCAGCCCCCGGGACAGCAACTACGAGCAGTACTTC

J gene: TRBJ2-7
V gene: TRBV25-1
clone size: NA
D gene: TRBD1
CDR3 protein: CASSARGTGGPLGQYF
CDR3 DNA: TGTGCCAGCAGTGCCCGGGGGACAGGGGGCCCCTTAGGGCAGTACTTC

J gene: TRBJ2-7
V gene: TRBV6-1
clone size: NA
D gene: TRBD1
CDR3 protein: CASSPGTDYEQYF
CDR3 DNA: TGTGCCAGCAGCCCTGGGACAGACTACGAGCAGTACTTC

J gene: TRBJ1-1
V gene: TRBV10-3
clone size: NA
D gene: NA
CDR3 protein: CAISQNEEAFF
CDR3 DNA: TGTGCCATCAGCCAAAATGAGGAAGCTTTCTTT

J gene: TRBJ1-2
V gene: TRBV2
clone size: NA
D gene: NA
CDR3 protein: CASSELQGGYGYTF
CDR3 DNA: TGTGCCAGCAGTGAGCTACAGGGTGGATATGGCTACACCTTC

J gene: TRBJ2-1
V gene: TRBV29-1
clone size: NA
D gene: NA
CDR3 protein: CSVEAERPDEQFF
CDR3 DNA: TGCAGCGTTGAGGCGGAGCGGCCGGATGAGCAGTTCTTC

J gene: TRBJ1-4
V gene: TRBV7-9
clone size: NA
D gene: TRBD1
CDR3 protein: CASSFPTGEGEKLFF
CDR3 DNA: TGTGCCAGCAGCTTTCCAACAGGGGAAGGTGAAAAACTGTTTTTT

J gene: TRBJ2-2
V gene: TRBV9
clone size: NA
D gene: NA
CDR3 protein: CASSVGGGWGNTGELFF
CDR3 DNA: TGTGCCAGCAGCGTAGGGGGAGGTTGGGGAAACACCGGGGAGCTGTTTTTT

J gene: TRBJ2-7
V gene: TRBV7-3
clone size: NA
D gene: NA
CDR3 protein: CASSPGTHSYEQYF
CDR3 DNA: TGTGCCAGCAGCCCCGGGACACATTCCTACGAGCAGTACTTC

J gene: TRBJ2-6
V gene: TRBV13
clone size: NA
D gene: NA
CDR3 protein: CASSLPVRGANVLTF
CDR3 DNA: TGTGCCAGCAGCTTACCGGTGAGAGGGGCCAACGTCCTGACTTTC

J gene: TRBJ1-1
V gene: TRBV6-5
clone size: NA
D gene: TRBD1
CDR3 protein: CASSQQGANTEAFF
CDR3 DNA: TGTGCCAGCAGTCAACAGGGGGCGAACACTGAAGCTTTCTTT

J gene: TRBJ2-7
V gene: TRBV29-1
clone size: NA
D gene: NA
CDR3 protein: CSAVGGHLYEQYF
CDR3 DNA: TGCAGCGCCGTAGGGGGACACCTATACGAGCAGTACTTC

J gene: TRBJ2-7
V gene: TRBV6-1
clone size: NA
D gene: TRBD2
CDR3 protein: CASNTGGHLGEQYF
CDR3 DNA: TGTGCCAGCAACACGGGAGGGCATCTGGGCGAGCAGTACTTC

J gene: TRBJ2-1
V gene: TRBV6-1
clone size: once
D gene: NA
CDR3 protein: CASSFSTGRIDEQFF
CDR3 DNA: TGTGCCAGCAGCTTCTCGACAGGGAGGATAGATGAGCAGTTCTTC

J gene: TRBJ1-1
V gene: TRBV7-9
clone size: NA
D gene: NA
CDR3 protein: CASSVREGRKTGTEAFF
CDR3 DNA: TGTGCCAGCAGCGTCCGGGAGGGGAGAAAGACGGGCACTGAAGCTTTCTTT

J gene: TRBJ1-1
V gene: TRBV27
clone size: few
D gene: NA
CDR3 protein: CASSLFSRGSKGTEAFF
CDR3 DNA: TGTGCCAGCAGTTTATTCTCCCGGGGATCCAAGGGTACTGAAGCTTTCTTT

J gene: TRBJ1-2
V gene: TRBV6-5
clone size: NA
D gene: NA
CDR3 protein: CASSYSRANYGYTF
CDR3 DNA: TGTGCCAGCAGTTACTCGAGGGCTAACTATGGCTACACCTTC

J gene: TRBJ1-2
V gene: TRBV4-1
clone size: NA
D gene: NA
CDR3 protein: CASSPSANYGYTF
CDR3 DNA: TGCGCCAGCAGCCCTTCAGCTAACTATGGCTACACCTTC

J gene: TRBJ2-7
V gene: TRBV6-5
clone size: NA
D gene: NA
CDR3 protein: CASSTSWAYEQYF
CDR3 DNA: TGTGCCAGCAGTACTAGTTGGGCCTACGAGCAGTACTTC

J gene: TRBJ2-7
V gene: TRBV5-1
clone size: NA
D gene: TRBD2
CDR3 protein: CASSSGSGSISYEQYF
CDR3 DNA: TGCGCCAGCAGCTCTGGCAGCGGGAGTATCAGCTACGAGCAGTACTTC

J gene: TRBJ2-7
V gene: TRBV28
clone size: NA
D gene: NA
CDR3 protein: CASSLVRDWGYEQYF
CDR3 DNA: TGTGCCAGCAGTTTGGTCAGGGATTGGGGTTACGAGCAGTACTTC

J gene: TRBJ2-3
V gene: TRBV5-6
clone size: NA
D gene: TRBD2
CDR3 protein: CASSLFSGGSTDTQYF
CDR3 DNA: TGTGCCAGCAGCTTGTTTAGCGGGGGGAGCACAGATACGCAGTATTTT

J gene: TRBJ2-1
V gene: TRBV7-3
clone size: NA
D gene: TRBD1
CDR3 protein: CASSPSTGRTYNEQFF
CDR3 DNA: TGTGCCAGCAGCCCTTCGACAGGGCGCACCTACAATGAGCAGTTCTTC

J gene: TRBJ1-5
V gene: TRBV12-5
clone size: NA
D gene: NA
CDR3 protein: CASAREWGPNQPQHF
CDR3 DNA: TGTGCTAGTGCTCGTGAGTGGGGCCCTAATCAGCCCCAGCATTTT

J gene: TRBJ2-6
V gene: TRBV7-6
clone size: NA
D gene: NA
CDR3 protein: CASSRRRSGANVLTF
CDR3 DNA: TGTGCCAGCAGCCGACGGAGATCTGGGGCCAACGTCCTGACTTTC

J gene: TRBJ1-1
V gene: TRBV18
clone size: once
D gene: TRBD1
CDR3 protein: CASSPRQGAMTEAFF
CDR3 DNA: TGTGCCAGCTCACCACGACAGGGGGCAATGACTGAAGCTTTCTTT

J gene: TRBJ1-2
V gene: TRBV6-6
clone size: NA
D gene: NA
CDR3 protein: CASRGKEGGRYGYTF
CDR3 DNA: TGTGCCAGCAGGGGGAAAGAGGGAGGTCGGTATGGCTACACCTTC

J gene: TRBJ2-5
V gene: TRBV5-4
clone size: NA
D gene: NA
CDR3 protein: CASSFGVRKETQYF
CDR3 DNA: TGTGCCAGCAGCTTCGGGGTTCGAAAAGAGACCCAGTACTTC

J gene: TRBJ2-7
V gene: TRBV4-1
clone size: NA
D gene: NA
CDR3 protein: CASSQEPGTYEQYF
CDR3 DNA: TGCGCCAGCAGCCAAGAGCCAGGGACCTACGAGCAGTACTTC

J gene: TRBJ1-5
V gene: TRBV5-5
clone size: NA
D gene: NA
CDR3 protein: CASSLGDTSYQPQHF
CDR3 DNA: TGTGCCAGCAGCTTGGGAGACACATCTTATCAGCCCCAGCATTTT

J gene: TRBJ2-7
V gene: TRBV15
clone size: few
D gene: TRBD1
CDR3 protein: CATSEGRGPSYEQYF
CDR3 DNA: TGTGCCACCAGCGAGGGAAGGGGGCCCTCCTACGAGCAGTACTTC